This T cell receptor (beta chain) was captured by sequencing in a study of blood T cell repertoires in COVID-19. Overall study: COVID-19 samples, acute and convalescent, were from the United States, Italy and Spain.

Under the authors' procedure: By means of reference gene primer amplification, nucleated cell counts were estimated. Repertoires were generated with immunoSEQ multiplex PCR, while TCRdb's copy carries only in-frame clones and drops some. V, J and clone size are those of that table, while D and trimming were read from the DNA. Here the sample spans fewer than 70,000 clones, approximately 90% being singletons. Germline CDR1 SGHNT, CDR2 YENEEA. The V and J ends lost 5 bases and 4 bases respectively, with 9 bases between them. The CDR3 is 13 amino acids. This sequence joins TRBV11-3 and TRBJ2-1; D gene uncertain. The receptor's source is a middle-aged man with acute or convalescent COVID-19. The sample comprised peripheral blood. The CDR3 loop reads CASSPSRYNEQFF. CDR3 sequence (DNA): TGTGCCAGCAGCCCCAGCAGGTACAATGAGCAGTTCTTC.